This TCR beta chain was captured in a study of cytomegalovirus exposure and HLA in healthy donors. Whole-study results and caveats: CMV antigen specificity of a few CMV-associated chains was confirmed in vitro.

About this clone itself: The antigen is unknown.

Using immunoSEQ multiplex PCR, the repertoire was profiled, and TCRdb retains in-frame clones only, with some absent. The sample shows over 200,000 clones, around 90% of them seen only once. The CDR3 has 16 amino acids. V gave up 3 bases and J gave up 6 bases, with 18 bases separating them. Germline V lookup: CDR1 LNHDA, CDR2 SQIVND (reference sequence). Material for sequencing was PBMCs. The rearrangement links TRBV19 to TRBJ2-1, with D tentatively TRBD2 (6 bases). The receptor was isolated from a woman aged 18-29 years in good health and CMV-seropositive. CDR3 amino acids: CASSISGGVTRNEQFF. CDR3 sequence (DNA): TGTGCCAGTAGTATCTCCGGCGGGGTGACCCGCAATGAGCAGTTCTTC.